The clone carrying this TCR beta chain came up a few times. Its antigen is as yet unknown. It was roughly 10 milliliters of peripheral blood that were drawn from each donor. Germline CDR1 is SGHNT and CDR2 is YENEEA. The CDR3 runs 16 residues. Trimming took off 5 bases at V and 2 bases at J, with 17 bases between the two ends. This sample is drawn from a study of blood T cells in healthy people across ages. Study-level information: Template switching captured about one barcoded beta molecule per two T cells.

A second about 7 to 11 cycle PCR used barcoded and J-beta primers. TCRdb re-analysed the 5' RACE reads in MiXCR, keeping a single row per CDR3 protein. The repertoire consists of roughly 1,800,000 distinct CDR3 sequences, with around 48% occurring once and the leading ten covering roughly 2%. The study, taken as a whole, reports: TCR beta diversity was tightly associated with the proportion of naive T cells. As age increased, TCR beta diversity per million T cells fell in a roughly linear fashion.

The sample comprised blood. This clonotype was sampled from a woman in her 40s in good health. The J gene is TRBJ2-3, the V gene TRBV11-3; D may correspond to TRBD1 or TRBD2 (5 bases each). CDR3 sequence: CASSPYSGANTDTQYF. Here the CDR3 DNA reads TGTGCCAGCAGCCCCTACTCCGGGGCCAACACAGATACGCAGTATTTT.